A single sample gave rise to the 22 T cell receptor beta chains below, sequenced in a study of T cell responses to AZD1222 COVID-19 vaccine. Using immunoSEQ multiplex PCR, the repertoire was profiled, and TCRdb retains in-frame clones only, with some absent. The sample contains around 180,000 clones, 88% of which appear only once. The sample here was peripheral blood, taken 28 days after the second AZD1222 dose. The receptor set was obtained from an adult who received the AZD1222 COVID-19 vaccine.

The chain couples TRBV15 to TRBJ1-4, with 10 bases identical to TRBD1. V lost 7 bases, J lost 7 bases, and 12 bases stayed unmatched. Germline lookup yields CDR1 LNHNV and CDR2 YYDKDF (reference sequence). The CDR3 is 16 amino acids. The CDR3 loop reads CATTAFRGTGAEKLFF. In nucleotides, the CDR3 is TGTGCCACCACTGCCTTTCGAGGGACAGGGGCTGAAAAACTGTTTTTT.

The V call is TRBV7-7, the J call TRBJ2-3; TRBD2 matches 7 bases. Per germline, CDR1 SSHAT and CDR2 FNYEAQ (reference sequence). The CDR3 has 16 residues. The CDR3 loop reads CASAEGASGSTDTQYF. The DNA for the CDR3 is TGTGCTAGCGCGGAAGGGGCTAGCGGCAGCACAGATACGCAGTATTTT.

The J gene is TRBJ1-1, the V gene TRBV3-1 (or the pseudogene TRBV3-2), with D unresolved. V lost 4 bases and J lost 8, with 14 bases in between. The CDR3 contains 13 residues. Germline-derived CDR1 and CDR2 are LGHDT and YNNKEL (reference sequence). CDR3 DNA sequence: TGTGCCAGCAGCCCGAGGCAGGCAGGAGAAGCTTTCTTT. This gives the protein CASSPRQAGEAFF.

Comments on this clone: The same CDR3 also results from other DNA sequences found in this sample. The rearrangement links TRBV29-1 to TRBJ2-7, with TRBD1 identical over 7 bases. CDR3 length equals 13 residues. CDR1 SQVTM and CDR2 ANQGSEA come from the germline V gene. V lost 1 base, J lost 2 bases, and 2 bases stayed unmatched. CDR3 bases: TGCAGCGTTGAAGGACAGGGCGCCTACGAGCAGTACTTC. This encodes CSVEGQGAYEQYF.

This clone appeared a few times. J is TRBJ2-7 and V is TRBV5-5; 8 bases line up with TRBD1. The CDR3 length is 15 residues. V was pared by 3 bases and J by 2 bases, with 7 bases of the junction left unmatched. In germline, CDR1 is SGHKS, CDR2 YYEKEE (reference sequence). This CDR3 is CASSSRTGTPYEQYF. CDR3 bases: TGTGCCAGCAGCTCCCGGACAGGGACCCCCTACGAGCAGTACTTC.

The chain carries TRBV2 and TRBJ2-1; D call uncertain. The V gene's germline CDR1 is SNHLY and CDR2 FYNNEI. Trimming shortened V by 7 bases and J by 4 bases, and 11 bases separated the two germline ends. The CDR3 loop spans 13 amino acids. The CDR3 DNA is TGTGCCAGCATGGCGGATAGTTACAATGAGCAGTTCTTC. Translating gives CASMADSYNEQFF. The full variable domain, its missing parts supplied by reference TRBV2 and TRBJ2-1, is EPEVTQTPSHQVTQMGQEVILRCVPISNHLYFYWYRQILGQKVEFLVSFYNNEISEKSEIFDDQFSVERPDGSNFTLKIRSTKLEDSAMYFCASMADSYNEQFFGPGTRLTVL.

The CDR3 spells CASSLLGGGEQYF. CDR3 nucleotides: TGTGCCAGCAGCTTACTGGGAGGCGGCGAGCAGTACTTC. The rearrangement joins TRBV7-3 to TRBJ2-7; weak D call: TRBD2 (6 bases). The CDR3 has 13 amino acids. Per germline, CDR1 SGHTA and CDR2 FQGTGA. The ends were cut back, 2 bases at V and 6 bases at J, with 11 bases in the middle.

The rearrangement uses TRBV28 and TRBJ1-3; 8 nucleotides match TRBD1. Trimming cost V 1 base and J 0 bases; bases outside gene matches: 5. In germline, CDR1 is MDHEN, CDR2 SYDVKM. The CDR3 length is 17 residues. DNA for the CDR3: TGTGCCAGCAGTTTATACCCGACAGGGGTCTCTGGAAACACCATATATTTT. Its translation is CASSLYPTGVSGNTIYF.

This chain connects TRBV1 to TRBJ2-3; the table calls TRBD2, which could not be checked here. TRBV1 is given as a pseudogene. This CDR3 region has 14 residues. As DNA, the CDR3 is TGCACCAGCGGACTACCAGGGAGCACAGATACGCAGTATTTT. This gives the protein CTSGLPGSTDTQYF.

The CDR3 protein is CASSYDGGAQHF. The CDR3 DNA sequence: TGTGCCAGTAGTTACGATGGAGGAGCCCAGCATTTT. The V gene is TRBV19, the J gene TRBJ1-5, with D unclear. V lost 5 bases, J lost 11 bases, and 13 bases lay in between. CDR1 is LNHDA, CDR2 SQIVND, per germline (reference sequence). The CDR3 extends over 12 amino acids.

This clone has a single count. The chain combines TRBV5-1 with TRBJ2-7; the match to TRBD1 covers 8 bases. Germline lookup yields CDR1 SGHRS and CDR2 YFSETQ. J was trimmed by 3 bases and V by 1 base; bases with no gene match: 6. CDR3 length: 15 residues. CDR3 sequence reads: CASSLTPGQVYEQYF. For the CDR3, the DNA is TGCGCCAGCAGCTTGACTCCGGGACAGGTCTACGAGCAGTACTTC. The full variable domain, completed using reference TRBV5-1 and TRBJ2-7, is KAGVTQTPRYLIKTRGQQVTLSCSPISGHRSVSWYQQTPGQGLQFLFEYFSETQRNKGNFPGRFSGRQFSNSRSEMNVSTLELGDSALYLCASSLTPGQVYEQYFGPGTRLTVT.

The V call is TRBV27, the J call TRBJ2-4, with D unclear. Trimming shortened V by 6 bases and J by 10 bases, and 16 bases separated the two germline ends. The CDR3 loop spans 13 amino acids. Germline V CDR1 and CDR2: MNHEY, SMNVEV (reference sequence). CDR3 DNA: TGTGCCAGCAGGCTCATGGCGGCTAATATTCAGTACTTC. This sequence encodes CASRLMAANIQYF.

This chain links TRBV5-1 with TRBJ1-1; D gene unclear. Germline V CDR1 and CDR2: SGHRS, YFSETQ. Trimming took off 7 bases at V and 1 base at J, with 11 bases between the two ends. The CDR3 has 13 residues. The CDR3 reads CASFSGENTEAFF. The CDR3 nucleotides are TGCGCCAGCTTCTCCGGGGAGAACACTGAAGCTTTCTTT.

The chain couples TRBV25-1 to TRBJ2-7; D is unresolved. Germline V gives CDR1 MGHDK, CDR2 SYGVNS. The V end was cut by 3 bases, the J end by 4 bases, with 13 bases between. CDR3 length: 14 residues. CDR3 loop: CASSDGQDYYEQYF. For the CDR3, the DNA is TGTGCCAGCAGTGACGGGCAGGATTATTACGAGCAGTACTTC.

J is TRBJ1-2 and V is TRBV28; 7 positions match TRBD1. The V and J ends lost 5 bases and 5 bases, in that order; junction bases with no gene match: 5. Germline V CDR1 and CDR2: MDHEN, SYDVKM. There are 13 residues in the CDR3. The CDR3: CASSIGTEYGYTF. The CDR3 region has the DNA TGTGCCAGCAGTATCGGGACAGAGTATGGCTACACCTTC.

This CDR3 reads CASGPTSSNNEQFF. The CDR3 bases are TGTGCGAGCGGACCCACGTCTTCGAACAATGAGCAGTTCTTC. The V gene is TRBV19, the J gene TRBJ2-1, with a tentative D call TRBD2 (5 bases). Germline V CDR1 and CDR2: LNHDA, SQIVND (reference sequence). The CDR3 contains 14 residues.

This rearrangement joins TRBV14 to TRBJ1-2; D is unclear. Germline V gene data show CDR1 as SGHDN and CDR2 as FVKESK. The V gene lost 0 bases and the J gene lost 4 bases, with 9 bases spanning the gap. This CDR3 comprises 14 residues. CDR3 sequence reads: CASSQDNAFYGYTF. CDR3 DNA: TGTGCCAGCAGCCAAGATAACGCCTTCTATGGCTACACCTTC.

This clone was seen only once. The chain links TRBV2 to TRBJ2-2; no firm D call. The V end lost 6 bases, the J end lost 1 base, and 12 bases lay between the germline ends. Per the germline V gene, CDR1 is SNHLY and CDR2 is FYNNEI. CDR3 size: 15 residues. CDR3 sequence (DNA): TGTGCCAGCAGCGACGAACGACAGAACACCGGGGAGCTGTTTTTT. It encodes CASSDERQNTGELFF.

The V gene is TRBV7-2, the J gene TRBJ2-7; 9 bases map to TRBD2. The CDR3 consists of 15 residues. Germline V gene sequence: CDR1 SGHTA, CDR2 FQGNSA. V gave up 4 bases and J gave up 0 bases; unmatched junction bases: 4. CDR3 protein: CASSYSGGSSYEQYF. The CDR3 nucleotides read TGTGCCAGCAGCTACAGCGGGGGGAGCTCCTACGAGCAGTACTTC.

This clone has only a few counts. The chain is built from TRBV9 and TRBJ2-2, with D unresolved. CDR1 is SGDLS, CDR2 YYNGEE, per germline. Trimming removed 4 bases from V and 3 bases from J, with 7 bases in between. The CDR3 runs 13 residues. CDR3 protein: CASSSEYTGELFF. The CDR3 nucleotides read TGTGCCAGCAGCAGCGAGTACACCGGGGAGCTGTTTTTT. The variable domain in full, completed from reference TRBV9 and TRBJ2-2, reads DSGVTQTPKHLITATGQRVTLRCSPRSGDLSVYWYQQSLDQGLQFLIQYYNGEERAKGNILERFSAQQFPDLHSELNLSSLELGDSALYFCASSSEYTGELFFGEGSRLTVL.

This clone was found a few times. J is TRBJ1-2 and V is TRBV5-1; D possibly corresponds to TRBD1 (6 bases). Germline-derived CDR1 and CDR2 are SGHRS and YFSETQ. Trimming cost V 4 bases and J 8 bases, with 18 bases left between them. This CDR3 spans 14 amino acids. The CDR3 bases are TGCGCCAGCAGCCGTGAGGGGGAAAGAGGAGGCTACACCTTC. Residues: CASSREGERGGYTF.

The chain links TRBV5-4 to TRBJ2-7; D ambiguous. V dropped 4 bases and J dropped 13 bases, with 15 bases sitting between them. The length of the CDR3 is 11 residues. Germline CDR1 reads SGHNT; CDR2 reads YYREEE (reference sequence). CDR3 loop: CASSQRRGEYF. The CDR3 DNA reads TGTGCCAGCAGCCAACGTAGAGGAGAATACTTC.